This TCR beta chain was captured by sequencing in a study of blood T cell repertoires in COVID-19. At the level of the study: Sample material is recorded as cDNA or gDNA derived from T cells, B-cell-depleted T cells, or PBMCs.

V was clipped by 5 bases and J by 5 bases; unmatched bases: 6. Per the germline V gene, CDR1 is MDHEN and CDR2 is SYDVKM. The CDR3 spans 15 residues. Produced via immunoSEQ multiplex PCR; TCRdb's table is partial and in-frame only. The profile shows around 300,000 clones, around four fifths of them singletons. This TCR derives from a young man with active or convalescent COVID-19. The chain is built from TRBV28 and TRBJ1-5; 10 nucleotides agree with TRBD1. The sequencing input was peripheral blood. CDR3 sequence reads: CASSTGTGEDQPQHF. CDR3 nucleotide sequence: TGTGCCAGCAGTACCGGGACAGGGGAAGATCAGCCCCAGCATTTT.